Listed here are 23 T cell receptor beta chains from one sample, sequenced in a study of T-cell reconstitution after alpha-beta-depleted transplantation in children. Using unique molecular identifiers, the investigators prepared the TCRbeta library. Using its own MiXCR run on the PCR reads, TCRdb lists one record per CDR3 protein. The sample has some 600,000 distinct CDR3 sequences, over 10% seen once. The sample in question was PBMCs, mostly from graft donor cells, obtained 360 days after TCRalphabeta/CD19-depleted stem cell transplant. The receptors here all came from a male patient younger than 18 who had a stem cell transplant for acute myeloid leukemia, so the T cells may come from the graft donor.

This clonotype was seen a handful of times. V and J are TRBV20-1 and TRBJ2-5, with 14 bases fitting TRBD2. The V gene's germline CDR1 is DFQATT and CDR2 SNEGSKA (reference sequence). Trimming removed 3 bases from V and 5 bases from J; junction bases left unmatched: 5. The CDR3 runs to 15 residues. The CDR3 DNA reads TGCAGTGCTAGTCGACTAGCGGGAGGGCTGGAGACCCAGTACTTC. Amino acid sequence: CSASRLAGGLETQYF.

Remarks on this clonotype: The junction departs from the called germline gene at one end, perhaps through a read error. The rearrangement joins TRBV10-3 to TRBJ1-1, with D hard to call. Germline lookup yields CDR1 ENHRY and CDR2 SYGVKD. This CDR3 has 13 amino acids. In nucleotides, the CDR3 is TGTGCCATCAGTGAGTCGGTGCGGTTAAATTCTCTCTTT. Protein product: CAISESVRLNSLF.

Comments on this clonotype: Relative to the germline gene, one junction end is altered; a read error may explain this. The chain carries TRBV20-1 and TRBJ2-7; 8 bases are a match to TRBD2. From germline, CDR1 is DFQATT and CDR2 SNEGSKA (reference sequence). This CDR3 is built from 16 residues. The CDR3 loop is CCASREGAPSSYEQYF. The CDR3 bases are TGCTGTGCTAGCCGGGAGGGCGCTCCGAGCTCCTACGAGCAGTACTTC.

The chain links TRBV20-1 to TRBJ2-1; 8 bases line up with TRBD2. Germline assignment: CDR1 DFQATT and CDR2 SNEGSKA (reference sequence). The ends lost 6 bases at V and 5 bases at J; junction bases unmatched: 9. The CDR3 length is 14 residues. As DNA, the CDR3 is TGCAGTGCAGAAGAGCGGGGGAGTAACAATGAGCAGTTCTTC. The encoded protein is CSAEERGSNNEQFF.

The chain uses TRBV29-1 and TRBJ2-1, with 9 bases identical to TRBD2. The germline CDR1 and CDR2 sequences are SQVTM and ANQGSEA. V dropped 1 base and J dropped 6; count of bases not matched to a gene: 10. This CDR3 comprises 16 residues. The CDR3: CSVEGAQAGGSNEQFF. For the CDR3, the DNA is TGCAGCGTTGAAGGGGCCCAAGCGGGAGGATCCAATGAGCAGTTCTTC.

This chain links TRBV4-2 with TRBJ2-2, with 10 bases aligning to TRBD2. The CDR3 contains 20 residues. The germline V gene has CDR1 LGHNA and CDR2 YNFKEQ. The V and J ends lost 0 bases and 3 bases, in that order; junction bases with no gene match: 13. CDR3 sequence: CASSQDGLAGAAWYTGELFF. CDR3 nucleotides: TGTGCCAGCAGCCAAGATGGCCTAGCGGGAGCCGCTTGGTACACCGGGGAGCTGTTTTTT.

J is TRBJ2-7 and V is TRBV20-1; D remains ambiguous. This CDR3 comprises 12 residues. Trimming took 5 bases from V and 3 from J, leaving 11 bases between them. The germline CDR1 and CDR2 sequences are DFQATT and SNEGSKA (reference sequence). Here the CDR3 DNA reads TGCAGTGCTCGAACGACCATCTACGAGCAGTACTTC. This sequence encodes CSARTTIYEQYF.

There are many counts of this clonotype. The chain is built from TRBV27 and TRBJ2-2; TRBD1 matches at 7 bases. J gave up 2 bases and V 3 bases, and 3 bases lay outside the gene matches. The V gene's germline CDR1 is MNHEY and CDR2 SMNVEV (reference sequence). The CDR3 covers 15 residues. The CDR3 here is CASSLGQYNTGELFF. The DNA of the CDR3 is TGTGCCAGCAGTTTGGGACAGTACAACACCGGGGAGCTGTTTTTT.

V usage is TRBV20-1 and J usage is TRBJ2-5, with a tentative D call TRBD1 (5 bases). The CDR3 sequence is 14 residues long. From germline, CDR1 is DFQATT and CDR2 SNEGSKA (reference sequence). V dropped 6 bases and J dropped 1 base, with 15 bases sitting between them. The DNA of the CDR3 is TGCAGTGCCCCACAGGCTCGCCCCCAAGAGACCCAGTACTTC. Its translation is CSAPQARPQETQYF.

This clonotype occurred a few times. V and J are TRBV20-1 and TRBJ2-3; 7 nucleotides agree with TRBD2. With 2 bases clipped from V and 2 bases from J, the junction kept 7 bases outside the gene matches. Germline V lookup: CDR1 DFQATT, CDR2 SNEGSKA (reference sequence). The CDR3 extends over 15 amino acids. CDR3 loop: CSARNGGTITDTQYF. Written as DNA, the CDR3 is TGCAGTGCTAGAAATGGAGGGACTATCACAGATACGCAGTATTTT.

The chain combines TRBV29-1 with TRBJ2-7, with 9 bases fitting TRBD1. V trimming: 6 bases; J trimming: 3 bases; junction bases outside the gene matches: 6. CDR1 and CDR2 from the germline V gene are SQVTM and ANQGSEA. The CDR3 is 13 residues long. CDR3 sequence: CSVCRDRDYEQYF. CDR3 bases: TGCAGCGTATGCAGGGACAGGGACTACGAGCAGTACTTC.

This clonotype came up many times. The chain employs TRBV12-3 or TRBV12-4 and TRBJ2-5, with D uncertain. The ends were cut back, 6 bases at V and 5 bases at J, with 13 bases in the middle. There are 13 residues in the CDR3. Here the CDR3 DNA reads TGTGCCAGCAGCCCCTGGGGTCAGGAGACCCAGTACTTC. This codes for CASSPWGQETQYF.

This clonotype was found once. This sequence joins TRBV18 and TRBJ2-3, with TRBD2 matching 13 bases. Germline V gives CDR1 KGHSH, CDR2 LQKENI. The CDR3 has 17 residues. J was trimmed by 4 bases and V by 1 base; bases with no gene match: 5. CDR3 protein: CASSPLGLAGVADTQYF. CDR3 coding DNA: TGTGCCAGCTCACCACTCGGACTAGCGGGAGTGGCAGATACGCAGTATTTT.

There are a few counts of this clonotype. The CDR3 region is CSVGQASGANVLTF. CDR3 nucleotides: TGCAGCGTCGGACAGGCCTCTGGGGCCAACGTCCTGACTTTC. The gene calls are TRBV29-1 and TRBJ2-6; 7 bases line up with TRBD1. The CDR3 is made up of 14 amino acids. Germline assignment: CDR1 SQVTM and CDR2 ANQGSEA. V was clipped by 6 bases and J by 0 bases; unmatched bases: 2.

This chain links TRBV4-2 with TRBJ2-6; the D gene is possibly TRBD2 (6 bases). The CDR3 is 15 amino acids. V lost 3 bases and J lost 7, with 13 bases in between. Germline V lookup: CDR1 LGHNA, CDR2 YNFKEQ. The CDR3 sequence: CASSHWDWGANVLTF. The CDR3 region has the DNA TGTGCCAGCAGCCATTGGGACTGGGGAGCCAACGTCCTGACTTTC.

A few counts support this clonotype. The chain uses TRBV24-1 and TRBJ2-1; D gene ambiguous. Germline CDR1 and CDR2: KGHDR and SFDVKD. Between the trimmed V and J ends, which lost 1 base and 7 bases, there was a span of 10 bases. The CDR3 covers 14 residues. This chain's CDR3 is CATSDFRMGNEQFF. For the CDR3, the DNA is TGTGCCACCAGTGATTTCCGGATGGGGAATGAGCAGTTCTTC.

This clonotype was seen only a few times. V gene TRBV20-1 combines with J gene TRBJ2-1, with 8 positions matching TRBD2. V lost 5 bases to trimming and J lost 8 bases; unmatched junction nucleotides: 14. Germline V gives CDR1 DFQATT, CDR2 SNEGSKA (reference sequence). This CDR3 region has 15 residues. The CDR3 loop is CSALKGAGVMHEQFF. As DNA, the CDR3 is TGCAGTGCTTTGAAAGGAGCGGGAGTTATGCATGAGCAGTTCTTC.

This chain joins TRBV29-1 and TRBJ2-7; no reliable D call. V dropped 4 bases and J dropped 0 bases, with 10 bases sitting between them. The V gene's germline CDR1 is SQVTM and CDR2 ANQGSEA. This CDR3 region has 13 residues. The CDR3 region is CSVVWVSSYEQYF. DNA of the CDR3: TGCAGCGTTGTGTGGGTTAGCTCCTACGAGCAGTACTTC.

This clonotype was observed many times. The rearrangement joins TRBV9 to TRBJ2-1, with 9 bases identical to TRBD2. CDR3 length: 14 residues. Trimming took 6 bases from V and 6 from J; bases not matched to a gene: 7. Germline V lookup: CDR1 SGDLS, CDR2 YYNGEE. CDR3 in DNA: TGTGCCAGCACCCGACTAGCGGCCTTCAATGAGCAGTTCTTC. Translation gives CASTRLAAFNEQFF.

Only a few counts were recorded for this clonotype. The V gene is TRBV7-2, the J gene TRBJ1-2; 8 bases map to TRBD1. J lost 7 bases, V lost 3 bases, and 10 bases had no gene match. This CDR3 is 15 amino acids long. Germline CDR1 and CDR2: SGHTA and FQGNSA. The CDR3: CASSLVQGGFGGYTF. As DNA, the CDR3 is TGTGCCAGCAGCTTGGTACAGGGGGGTTTTGGTGGCTACACCTTC.

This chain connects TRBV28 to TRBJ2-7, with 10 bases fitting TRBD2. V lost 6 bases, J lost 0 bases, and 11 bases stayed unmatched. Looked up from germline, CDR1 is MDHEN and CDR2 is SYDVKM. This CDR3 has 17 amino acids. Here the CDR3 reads CASRALERGGLSYEQYF. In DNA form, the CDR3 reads TGTGCCAGCAGAGCCCTAGAGCGGGGGGGGCTCTCCTACGAGCAGTACTTC.

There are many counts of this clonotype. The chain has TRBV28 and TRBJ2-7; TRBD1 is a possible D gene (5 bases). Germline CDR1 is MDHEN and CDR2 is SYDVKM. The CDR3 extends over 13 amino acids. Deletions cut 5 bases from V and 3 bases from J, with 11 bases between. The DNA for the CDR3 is TGTGCCAGCAGTGCAATCGACAGCTACGAGCAGTACTTC. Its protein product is CASSAIDSYEQYF.

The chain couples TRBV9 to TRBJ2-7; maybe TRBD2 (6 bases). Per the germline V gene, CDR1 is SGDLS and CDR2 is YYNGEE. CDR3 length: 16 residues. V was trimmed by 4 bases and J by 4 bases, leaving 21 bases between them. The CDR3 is CASSPDGSPSSYEQYF. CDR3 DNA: TGTGCCAGCAGCCCGGACGGGAGCCCCTCATCTTACGAGCAGTACTTC. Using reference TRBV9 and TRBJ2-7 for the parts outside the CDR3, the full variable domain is DSGVTQTPKHLITATGQRVTLRCSPRSGDLSVYWYQQSLDQGLQFLIQYYNGEERAKGNILERFSAQQFPDLHSELNLSSLELGDSALYFCASSPDGSPSSYEQYFGPGTRLTVT.